Listed here is a single T cell receptor (beta chain). The antigen this receptor binds is unknown. This specimen comes from a study of T cells expressing NK-cell markers (TCRdb year 2020). In the study overall: In sorted CD3+CD56+NKG2C+, CD3+CD56+NKG2C- and CD3+CD56-NKG2C+ T-cell subsets from roughly 8 donors, TCR beta-chain repertoires were profiled. Among the eight sequenced donors, seven were HCMV-seropositive and one was HCMV-seronegative. Randomly selected healthy volunteers, three men and five women, were used as the eight sequenced donors. Libraries were sequenced as 2 x 150 bp reads on Illumina HiSeq 2000/2500, MiSeq or NextSeq.

Counted from cysteine to phenylalanine, this CDR3 has 12 amino acids. This entry has no DNA. From a lookup of the germline V gene, CDR1 and CDR2 are KGHDR and SFDVKD. HCMV-specific IgG was detected in serum with a commercial ELISA kit to determine HCMV serostatus. Ficoll density gradient centrifugation was used to isolate peripheral blood mononuclear cells from blood. TCRdb names Illumina HiSeq 2000 as the instrument used. TCR beta cDNA libraries were made by 5'RACE template switching that added a universal primer site and unique molecular identifiers. Synthesis of cDNA was primed from the TCR beta constant segment and was followed by two consecutive PCR amplification steps. The published analysis was carried out like this. Reads were demultiplexed and grouped by UMI with MIGEC, and clonotypes were assembled and quantified with MiTCR. To remove erroneous sequences, TCR cDNA sequences were retained only when supported by two or more reads. The tcR package was used for downstream repertoire analysis, and clonotypes were matched across fractions by CDR3 nucleotide sequence plus V segment. VDJmatch was used to annotate antigen specificity against VDJdb, with one amino acid substitution allowed in CDR3. After the reads were reprocessed by TCRdb, one entry was made per CDR3 protein sequence, with no DNA. For this entry, the V and J calls and clone size follow TCRdb and not the study's own pipeline. The sample table includes some 340,000 distinct CDR3 sequences. Of the sample, roughly 5.2% falls within the top ten clones.

Overall results and qualifications from the work: In roughly 6 donors, the dominant CD3+CD56+NKG2C+ clonotypes ranked among the top 10 CD8+ clonotypes, making up about 1.0-8% of CD8+ T cells. Whether the expanded NKG2C-expressing T cell clones were specific for HCMV antigens was left unclear. Those dominant clonotypes were again the most abundant among CD3+CD56-NKG2C+ cells in a handful of donors, at about 28.3-60.1%.

Sequences were obtained from blood T cells: a sorted CD56 or NKG2C T cell subset, CD4+ or CD8+ T cells, or bulk PBMC T cells (not recorded which). Recombination joined TRBV24-1 with TRBJ2-3; as DNA is missing, the TRBD1 call by TCRdb cannot be tested. This TCR came from a man aged 18 to 70 in good health. CDR3 reads: CATSDRDDPTYF.